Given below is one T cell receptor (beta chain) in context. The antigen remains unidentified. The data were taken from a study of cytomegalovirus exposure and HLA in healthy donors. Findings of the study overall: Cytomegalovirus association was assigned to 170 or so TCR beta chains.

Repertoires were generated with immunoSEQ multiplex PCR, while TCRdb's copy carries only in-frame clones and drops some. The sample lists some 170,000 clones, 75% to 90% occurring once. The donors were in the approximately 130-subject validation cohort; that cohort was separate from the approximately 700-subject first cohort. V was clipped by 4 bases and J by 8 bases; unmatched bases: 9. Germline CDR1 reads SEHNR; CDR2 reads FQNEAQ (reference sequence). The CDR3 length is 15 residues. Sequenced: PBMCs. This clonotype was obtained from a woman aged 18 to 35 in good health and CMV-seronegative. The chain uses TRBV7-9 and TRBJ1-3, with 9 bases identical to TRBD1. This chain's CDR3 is CASSSGQGNMDTIYF. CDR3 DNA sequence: TGTGCCAGCAGCTCGGGACAGGGAAACATGGACACCATATATTTT.